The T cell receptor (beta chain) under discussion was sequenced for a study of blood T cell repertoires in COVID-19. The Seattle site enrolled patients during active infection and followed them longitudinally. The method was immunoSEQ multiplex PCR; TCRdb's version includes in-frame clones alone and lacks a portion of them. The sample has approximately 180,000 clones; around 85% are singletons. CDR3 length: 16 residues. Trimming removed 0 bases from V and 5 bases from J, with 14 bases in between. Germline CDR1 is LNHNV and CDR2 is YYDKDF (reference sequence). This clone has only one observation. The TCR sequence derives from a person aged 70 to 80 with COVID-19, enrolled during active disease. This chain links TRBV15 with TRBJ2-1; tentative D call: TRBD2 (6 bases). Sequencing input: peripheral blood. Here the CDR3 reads CATSRDPEGNNNEQFF. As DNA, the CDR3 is TGTGCCACCAGCAGAGATCCGGAGGGGAATAACAATGAGCAGTTCTTC.